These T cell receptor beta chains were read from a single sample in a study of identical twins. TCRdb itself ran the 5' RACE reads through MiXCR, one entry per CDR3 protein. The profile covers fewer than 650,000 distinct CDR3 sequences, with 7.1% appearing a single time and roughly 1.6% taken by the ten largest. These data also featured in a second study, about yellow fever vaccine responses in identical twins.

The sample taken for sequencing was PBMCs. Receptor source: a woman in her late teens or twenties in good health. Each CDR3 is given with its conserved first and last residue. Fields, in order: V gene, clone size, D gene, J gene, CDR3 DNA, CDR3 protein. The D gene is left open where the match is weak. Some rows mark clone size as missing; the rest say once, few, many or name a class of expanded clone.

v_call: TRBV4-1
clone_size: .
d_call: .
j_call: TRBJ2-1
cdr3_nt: TGCGCCAGCAGCCAGTTGGACCTTCTACCAAACCCCTACAATGAGCAGTTCTTC
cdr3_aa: CASSQLDLLPNPYNEQFF

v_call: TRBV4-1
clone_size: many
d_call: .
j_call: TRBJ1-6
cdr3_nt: TGCGCCAGCAGCCAAGAAGGGGGAGGCAATAATTCACCCCTCCACTTT
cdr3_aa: CASSQEGGGNNSPLHF

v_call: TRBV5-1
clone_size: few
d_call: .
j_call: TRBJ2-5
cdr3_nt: TGCGCCAGCAGCTTGGGGCCGAACCAAGAGACCCAGTACTTC
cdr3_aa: CASSLGPNQETQYF

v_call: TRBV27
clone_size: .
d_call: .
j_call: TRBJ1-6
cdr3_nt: TGTGCCAGCAGTTCGGTGGCTGGGGCCCTCCACTTT
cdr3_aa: CASSSVAGALHF

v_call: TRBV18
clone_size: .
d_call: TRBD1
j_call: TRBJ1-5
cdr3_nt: TGTGCCAGCTCACCTGGGACAGCCTATAGCAATCAGCCCCAGCATTTT
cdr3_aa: CASSPGTAYSNQPQHF

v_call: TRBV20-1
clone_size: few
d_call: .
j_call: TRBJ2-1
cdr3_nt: TGCAGTGCTGCCCAAGCGAGCTCCTACAATGAGCAGTTCTTC
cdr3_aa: CSAAQASSYNEQFF

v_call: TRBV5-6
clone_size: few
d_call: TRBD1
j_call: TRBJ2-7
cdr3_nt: TGTGCCAGTGGAAGACAGGGTATCTTCTCGCAGCAGTACTTC
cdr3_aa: CASGRQGIFSQQYF

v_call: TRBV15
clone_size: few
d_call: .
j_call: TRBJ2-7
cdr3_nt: TGTGCCACCAGCAGTGCGGGGAACTCCTACGAGCAGTACTTC
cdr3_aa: CATSSAGNSYEQYF

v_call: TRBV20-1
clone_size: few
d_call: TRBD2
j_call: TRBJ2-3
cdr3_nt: TGCAGTGCATGGCGGGGGGGCGATCTGGCAGATACGCAGTATTTT
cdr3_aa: CSAWRGGDLADTQYF

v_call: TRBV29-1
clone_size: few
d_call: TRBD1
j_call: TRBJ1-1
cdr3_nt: TGCAGCGTTGACCCGACAGGGTTGAACACTGAAGCTTTCTTT
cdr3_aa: CSVDPTGLNTEAFF

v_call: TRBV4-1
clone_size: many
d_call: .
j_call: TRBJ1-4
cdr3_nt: TGCGCCAGCAGCCAAACCCCAGGGGCTAATGAAAAACTGTTTTTT
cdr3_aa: CASSQTPGANEKLFF

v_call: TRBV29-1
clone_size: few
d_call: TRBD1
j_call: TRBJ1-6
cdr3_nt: TGCAGCATAAGGACAGGCCCTATTAATTCACCCCTCCACTTT
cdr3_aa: CSIRTGPINSPLHF

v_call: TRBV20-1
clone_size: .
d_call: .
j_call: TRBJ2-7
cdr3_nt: TGCAGTGCTAGGGGGACCGTACCGTACGAGCAGTACTTC
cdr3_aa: CSARGTVPYEQYF

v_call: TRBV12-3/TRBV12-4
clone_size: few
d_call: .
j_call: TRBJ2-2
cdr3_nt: TGTGCCAGCAGTTTACGCGGGTCTGGGGAGCTGTTTTTT
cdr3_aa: CASSLRGSGELFF

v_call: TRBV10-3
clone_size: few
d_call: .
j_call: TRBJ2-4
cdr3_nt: TGTGCCATCAGTGACCCAGGGAAAGCCAAAAACATTCAGTACTTC
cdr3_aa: CAISDPGKAKNIQYF

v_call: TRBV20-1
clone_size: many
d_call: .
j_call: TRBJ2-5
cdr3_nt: TGCAGTGCTAGATGGCCCCAGGAGACCCAGTACTTC
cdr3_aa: CSARWPQETQYF

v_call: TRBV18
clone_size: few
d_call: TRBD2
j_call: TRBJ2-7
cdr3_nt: TGTGCCAGCTCACCACCTAGCCCTGGCGGGAGAACCTACGAGCAGTACTTC
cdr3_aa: CASSPPSPGGRTYEQYF

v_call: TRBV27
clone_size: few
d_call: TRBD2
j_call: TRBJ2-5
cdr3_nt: TGTGCCAGCAGTCCTCGACTAGCGGGAGGACAAGAGACCCAGTACTTC
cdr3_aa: CASSPRLAGGQETQYF

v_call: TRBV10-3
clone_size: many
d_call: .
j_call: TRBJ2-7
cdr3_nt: TGTGCCATCGCGGCCCATCAGCTCAGTCCCTACGAGCAGTACTTC
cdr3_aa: CAIAAHQLSPYEQYF

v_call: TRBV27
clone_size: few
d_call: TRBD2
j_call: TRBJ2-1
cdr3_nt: TGTGCCAGTAAGACCGGGGGGAATGAGCAGTTCTTC
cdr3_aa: CASKTGGNEQFF

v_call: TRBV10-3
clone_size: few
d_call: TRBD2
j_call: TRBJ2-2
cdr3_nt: TGTGCCATCAGTGAAATAGCGGGCAACACCGGGGAGCTGTTTTTT
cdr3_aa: CAISEIAGNTGELFF

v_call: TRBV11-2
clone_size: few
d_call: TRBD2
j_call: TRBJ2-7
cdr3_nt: TGTGCCAGCAGCACCCCGGGACTAGCGGCCTACGAGCAGTACTTC
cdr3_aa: CASSTPGLAAYEQYF

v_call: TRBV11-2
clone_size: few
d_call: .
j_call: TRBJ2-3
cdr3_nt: TGTGCCAGCACCCCGGGGCGCCCCTTTAGACCAGATACGCAGTATTTT
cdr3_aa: CASTPGRPFRPDTQYF

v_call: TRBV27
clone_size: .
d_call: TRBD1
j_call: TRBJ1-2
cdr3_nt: TGTGCCAGCAGTCTCACAGGGGGTAGTAGCTATGGCTACACCTTC
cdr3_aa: CASSLTGGSSYGYTF

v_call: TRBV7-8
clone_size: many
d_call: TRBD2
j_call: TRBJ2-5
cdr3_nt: TGTGCCAGCAGCTCGAAGCGGGAGGGCCGCGAGACCCAGTACTTC
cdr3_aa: CASSSKREGRETQYF

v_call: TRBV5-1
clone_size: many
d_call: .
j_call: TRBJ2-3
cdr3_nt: TGCGCCAGCAGCTCCAGGGGTAGGAGCACAGATACGCAGTATTTT
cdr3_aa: CASSSRGRSTDTQYF

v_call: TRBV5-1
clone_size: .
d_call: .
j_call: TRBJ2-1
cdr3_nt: TGCGCCAGCACCTGGGACCCCCTCGCGGTCACTGAGCAGTTCTTC
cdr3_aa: CASTWDPLAVTEQFF

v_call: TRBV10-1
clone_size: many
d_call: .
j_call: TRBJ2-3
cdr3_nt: TGCGCCAGCAGTGCGATGGCGAGCACAGATACGCAGTATTTT
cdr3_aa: CASSAMASTDTQYF

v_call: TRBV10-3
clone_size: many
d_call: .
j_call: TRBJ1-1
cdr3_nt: TGTGCCATCAGTGGATACGACATCGGAGGCTCTGAAGCTTTCTTT
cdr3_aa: CAISGYDIGGSEAFF

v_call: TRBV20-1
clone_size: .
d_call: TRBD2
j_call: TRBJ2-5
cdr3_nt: TGCAGTGCTCGCCCCGACGGACTAGCGGGACCAGAGACCCAGTACTTC
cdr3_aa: CSARPDGLAGPETQYF

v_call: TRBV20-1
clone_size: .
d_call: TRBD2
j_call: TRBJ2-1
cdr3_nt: TGCAGTGCTAGAGTCGGGACTAGCGGGGACAATGAGCAGTTCTTC
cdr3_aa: CSARVGTSGDNEQFF

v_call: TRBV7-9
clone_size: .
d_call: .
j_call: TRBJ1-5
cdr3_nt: TGTGCCAGGGGCCCCGAGGTCCGGGGCGGCGGCAATCAGCCCCAGCATTTT
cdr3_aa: CARGPEVRGGGNQPQHF

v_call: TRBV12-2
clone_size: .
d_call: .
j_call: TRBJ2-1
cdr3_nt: TGTGCAAGTCGCTTAAGCGCGGGGGCTTTATACAATGAGCAGTTCTTC
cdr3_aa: CASRLSAGALYNEQFF

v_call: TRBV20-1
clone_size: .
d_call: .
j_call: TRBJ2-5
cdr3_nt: TGCAGTGCCTCCGGGGGGCCCCAAGAGACCCAGTACTTC
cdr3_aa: CSASGGPQETQYF

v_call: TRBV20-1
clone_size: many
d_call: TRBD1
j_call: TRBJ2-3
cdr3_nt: TGCAGTGCTACCGACAGGGGCCGGACAGATACGCAGTATTTT
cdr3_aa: CSATDRGRTDTQYF

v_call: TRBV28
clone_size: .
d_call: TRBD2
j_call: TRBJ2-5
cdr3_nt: TGTGCCAGCAGTCCCCTTCTAGCGGGGGGGCTTGAGACCCAGTACTTC
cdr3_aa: CASSPLLAGGLETQYF

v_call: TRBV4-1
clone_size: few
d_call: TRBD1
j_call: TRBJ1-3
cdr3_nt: TGCGCCAGCAGCCGAAAGTTCCAGGACAGGGGAGTTGGAAACACCATATATTTT
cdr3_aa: CASSRKFQDRGVGNTIYF

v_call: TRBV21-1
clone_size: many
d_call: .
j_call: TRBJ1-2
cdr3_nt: TGTGCCAGCAGCAAAGTGGAACAGGGGGAAGGCTACACCTTC
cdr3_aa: CASSKVEQGEGYTF

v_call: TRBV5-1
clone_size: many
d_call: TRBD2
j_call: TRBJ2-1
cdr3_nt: TGCGCCAGCAGCTTCGTGGGAGGGCACAATGAGCAGTTCTTC
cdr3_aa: CASSFVGGHNEQFF

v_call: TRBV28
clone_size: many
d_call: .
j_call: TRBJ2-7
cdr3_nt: TGTGCCAGCAGTTGGGACACCTCCTACGAGCAGTACTTC
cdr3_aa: CASSWDTSYEQYF

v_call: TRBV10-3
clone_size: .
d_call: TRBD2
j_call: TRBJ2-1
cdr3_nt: TGTGCCATCAGTGTAATAAAACGGGGGGACTATGGAGAGGGCTCCTACAATGAGCAGTTCTTC
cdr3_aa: CAISVIKRGDYGEGSYNEQFF

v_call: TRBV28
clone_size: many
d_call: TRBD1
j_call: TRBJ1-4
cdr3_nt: TGTGCCAGCAGTTTAATTCGGACAGGGGGAAATGAAAAACTGTTTTTT
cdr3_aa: CASSLIRTGGNEKLFF

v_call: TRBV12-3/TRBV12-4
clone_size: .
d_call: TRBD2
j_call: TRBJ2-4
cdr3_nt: TGTGCCAGCGTTCTGGGGCGGGAGGGCCTGAACATTCAGTACTTC
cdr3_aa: CASVLGREGLNIQYF

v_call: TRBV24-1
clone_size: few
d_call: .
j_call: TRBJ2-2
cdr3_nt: TGTGCCACCAGTGAAGCCTTTGGAGCTCGGGGCACCGGGGAGCTGTTTTTT
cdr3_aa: CATSEAFGARGTGELFF

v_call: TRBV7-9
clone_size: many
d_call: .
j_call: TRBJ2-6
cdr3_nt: TGTGCCAGCAGCTCGGAGTTATCTGGGGCCAACGTCCTGACTTTC
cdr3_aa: CASSSELSGANVLTF

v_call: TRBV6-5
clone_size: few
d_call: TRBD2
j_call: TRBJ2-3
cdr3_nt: TGTGCCAGCAGTCACCTGGGGGGGAGCACAGATACGCAGTATTTT
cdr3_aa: CASSHLGGSTDTQYF